This entry describes one T cell receptor (beta chain). The antigen remains undetermined. V shed 4 bases and J shed 0 bases, with 11 bases lying between them. This CDR3 is built from 14 residues. The germline CDR1 and CDR2 sequences are SGHDT and YYEEEE. These data are taken from a study of T cells after yellow fever vaccination. MiXCR, applied by TCRdb to the 5' RACE reads, yields one record per CDR3 protein. The sample includes about 74,000 distinct CDR3 sequences, more than 5.5% of them seen just once. Findings and caveats of the study: From the bulk population, abundant clonotypes could contaminate and appear within FACS-sorted repertoires. A small share of clonotypes appeared in both CD4 and CD8 compartments. Weaker, the secondary response peaked sooner, at day 5 versus 15.

Here the sequenced sample was CD8+ T cells sorted from PBMCs, taken around 5 days after the first yellow fever vaccination. The TCR sequence derives from a man younger than 30 who received the YFV17D yellow fever vaccine. V usage is TRBV5-6 and J usage is TRBJ2-7; D may be TRBD1 (6 bases). As DNA, the CDR3 is TGTGCCAGCAGCGGATTGGACAGCTCCTACGAGCAGTACTTC. The encoded protein is CASSGLDSSYEQYF.